This note documents a single T cell receptor beta chain sequence. What it binds is not known. The sample comes from a study of T-cell memory formation after mild COVID-19. V lost 5 bases to trimming and J lost 1 base; unmatched junction nucleotides: 8. Germline V CDR1 and CDR2: DFQATT, SNEGSKA (reference sequence). The CDR3 runs 15 residues. The study's findings and limits: For contracting clones, CD4+ ones sat mainly in CM and EM, CD8+ in EMRA. Clones that got smaller from day 15 to 85 had even CD4/CD8, while clones growing later tipped toward CD4+.

Via MiXCR, TCRdb re-called the 5' RACE reads, giving one row per CDR3 protein. The table lists 540,000 or so distinct CDR3 sequences, roughly 22% of them singletons. Sequenced sample: PBMCs or a T cell subset sorted from them (not recorded which). The V gene is TRBV20-1, the J gene TRBJ1-2, with 9 positions matching TRBD1. The clonotype originates from an adult woman who had mild COVID-19 (a few samples of this study predate the infection). Cell type and time point are not known. CDR3: CSAGKPDRGNYGYTF. Here the CDR3 DNA reads TGCAGTGCTGGGAAACCGGACAGGGGTAACTATGGCTACACCTTC.